This passage covers 30 T cell receptor beta chains from one sample sequenced in a study of identical twins. TCRdb independently ran MiXCR on the 5' RACE reads; one entry per CDR3 protein. The repertoire consists of 500,000 to 650,000 distinct CDR3 sequences, with approximately 20% occurring once and the leading ten covering approximately 0.5%. These sequences were also reported in another study, on yellow fever vaccine responses in identical twins.

The sample consisted of CD4+ T cells sorted from blood. The source of these receptors is a young woman in good health.

This clonotype was recorded a few times. The V gene is TRBV9, the J gene TRBJ2-2; tentative D call: TRBD1 (6 bases). V was pared by 4 bases and J by 6 bases, with 13 bases between. Germline lookup yields CDR1 SGDLS and CDR2 YYNGEE. This CDR3 is built from 14 residues. CDR3 nucleotides: TGTGCCAGCAGCACCCGAGAGGGGGCCGGGGAGCTGTTTTTT. This sequence encodes CASSTREGAGELFF.

The CDR3 loop is CASSPGHGDPGAFF. The DNA of the CDR3 is TGTGCCAGCTCACCGGGACACGGTGATCCCGGAGCTTTCTTT. The rearrangement joins TRBV18 to TRBJ1-1; D is perhaps TRBD1 (6 bases). Per the germline V gene, CDR1 is KGHSH and CDR2 is LQKENI. The V gene lost 3 bases and the J gene lost 10 bases, with 18 bases spanning the gap. There are 14 residues in the CDR3.

There are a few counts of this clonotype. The rearrangement links TRBV5-1 to TRBJ1-5; D remains unclear. Trimming stripped 5 bases from V and 3 bases from J, with 12 bases between. Germline V gene data show CDR1 as SGHRS and CDR2 as YFSETQ. This CDR3 comprises 14 residues. The CDR3 loop is CASSSGQPNQPQHF. The CDR3 region has the DNA TGCGCCAGCAGTAGTGGCCAGCCCAATCAGCCCCAGCATTTT.

This chain joins TRBV18 and TRBJ2-1, with 12 bases identical to TRBD2. This CDR3 comprises 17 residues. Germline V gene lookup returns CDR1 KGHSH and CDR2 LQKENI. With V trimmed by 0 bases and J by 1 base, 1 base remained unmatched. The CDR3, as DNA: TGTGCCAGCTCACCACCCCTAGCGGGGGGGTCCTACAATGAGCAGTTCTTC. Protein sequence: CASSPPLAGGSYNEQFF. Full variable domain (missing parts from reference TRBV18 and TRBJ2-1): NAGVMQNPRHLVRRRGQEARLRCSPMKGHSHVYWYRQLPEEGLKFMVYLQKENIIDESGMPKERFSAEFPKEGPSILRIQQVVRGDSAAYFCASSPPLAGGSYNEQFFGPGTRLTVL.

This clonotype was detected ten times or more. The chain carries TRBV3-1 and TRBJ2-1; the D gene is possibly TRBD1 (5 bases). The CDR3 consists of 16 residues. CDR1 is LGHDT and CDR2 is YNNKEL in the germline V gene (reference sequence). Trimming shortened V by 2 bases and J by 1 base, and 12 bases separated the two germline ends. The CDR3 here is CASSQRRQSSYNEQFF. DNA of the CDR3: TGTGCCAGCAGCCAAAGGAGACAGTCATCCTACAATGAGCAGTTCTTC.

The chain has TRBV27 and TRBJ2-1, with TRBD2 matching over 9 bases. V shed 8 bases and J 3 bases; nucleotides not matched to a gene: 5. The V gene's germline CDR1 is MNHEY and CDR2 SMNVEV (reference sequence). The CDR3 spans 14 residues. CDR3 bases: TGTGCCAGCGTTAGCGGGAGAGGCTACAATGAGCAGTTCTTC. Translation gives CASVSGRGYNEQFF.

The chain employs TRBV15 and TRBJ1-2; D gene unclear. The CDR3 extends over 14 amino acids. Trimming cost V 3 bases and J 4 bases, with 12 bases left between them. Germline V gives CDR1 LNHNV, CDR2 YYDKDF (reference sequence). Here the CDR3 reads CATSRREEPYGYTF. DNA of the CDR3: TGTGCCACCAGCAGGAGGGAGGAGCCCTATGGCTACACCTTC.

The gene calls are TRBV12-3 or TRBV12-4 and TRBJ1-5, with 7 bases lining up with TRBD1. V gave up 5 bases and J gave up 6 bases; unmatched junction bases: 7. This CDR3 contains 14 residues. In DNA, the CDR3 is TGTGCCAGCAGTAAAGACAGGGTCGCTCAGCCCCAGCATTTT. As protein: CASSKDRVAQPQHF.

The chain carries TRBV7-9 and TRBJ2-3, with a weak D call TRBD2 (6 bases). The CDR3 is 15 residues long. Germline loops: CDR1 SEHNR, CDR2 FQNEAQ (reference sequence). V lost 1 base and J lost 1, with 9 bases in between. In nucleotides, the CDR3 is TGTGCCAGCAGCTTAGGGCGGGGCGGCACAGATACGCAGTATTTT. As protein: CASSLGRGGTDTQYF.

The chain recombines TRBV10-3 with TRBJ1-6, with a weak D call TRBD1 (5 bases). The CDR3 extends over 14 amino acids. CDR1 ENHRY and CDR2 SYGVKD come from the germline V gene. V gave up 10 bases and J gave up 7 bases, with 17 bases separating them. DNA for the CDR3: TGTGCCACTCAGGGAGGGCGAGGGAATTCACCCCTCCACTTT. It codes for CATQGGRGNSPLHF.

The chain joins TRBV5-1 to TRBJ1-1, with D possibly matching TRBD1 (5 bases). Trimming left V 4 bases short and J 0 bases short, with 10 bases between. CDR1 SGHRS and CDR2 YFSETQ come from the germline V gene. The CDR3 has 14 amino acids. The chain's CDR3 is CASSRGDLNTEAFF. CDR3 sequence (DNA): TGCGCCAGCAGCCGGGGGGACCTGAACACTGAAGCTTTCTTT.

This chain uses TRBV11-3 with TRBJ2-2; 7 positions match TRBD2. Looked up from germline, CDR1 is SGHNT and CDR2 is YENEEA. There are 14 residues in the CDR3. With V trimmed by 8 bases and J by 5 bases, 8 bases remained unmatched. The CDR3 DNA sequence: TGTGCCAGCCGGGGAGGGGCGAGTACCGGGGAGCTGTTTTTT. It encodes CASRGGASTGELFF.

The genes are TRBV9 and TRBJ2-7; D gene ambiguous. CDR1 SGDLS and CDR2 YYNGEE come from the germline V gene. This CDR3 comprises 14 residues. The germline V and J ends were trimmed by 0 bases and 1 base, with 8 bases remaining between them. CDR3 nucleotides: TGTGCCAGCAGCGTAGAGTGGGATTCCTACGAGCAGTACTTC. Translating it yields CASSVEWDSYEQYF.

This chain joins TRBV7-8 and TRBJ2-1; 8 bases fit TRBD2. Germline V gene lookup returns CDR1 SGHVS and CDR2 FQNEAQ. The CDR3 runs 16 residues. Germline trimming cut 4 bases from V and 6 bases from J; bases unmatched to any gene: 11. DNA of the CDR3: TGTGCCAGCAGCTCAACCGCTGGACTAGCCAGCAATGAGCAGTTCTTC. This codes for CASSSTAGLASNEQFF.

The chain combines TRBV7-6 with TRBJ2-2, with 9 positions matching TRBD2. CDR3 length: 16 residues. Germline V lookup: CDR1 SGHVS, CDR2 FNYEAQ. The J segment lost 4 bases and the V segment lost 10 bases, leaving 13 bases of the junction unmatched. CDR3 in amino acids: CAIGASGKEGTGELFF. Here the CDR3 DNA reads TGTGCCATTGGCGCTAGCGGGAAGGAGGGCACCGGGGAGCTGTTTTTT.

This clonotype was found many times. V usage is TRBV3-1 and J usage is TRBJ2-2, with a weak D call TRBD2 (6 bases). Between the trimmed V and J ends, which lost 2 bases and 0 bases, there was a span of 16 bases. Germline-derived CDR1 and CDR2 are LGHDT and YNNKEL (reference sequence). This CDR3 has 18 residues. CDR3: CASSQTGRGEPNTGELFF. CDR3 coding DNA: TGTGCCAGCAGCCAAACGGGGCGGGGCGAACCGAACACCGGGGAGCTGTTTTTT.

The chain carries TRBV5-5 and TRBJ2-1; TRBD2 might be the D (6 bases). CDR1 and CDR2 from the germline V gene are SGHKS and YYEKEE (reference sequence). This CDR3 has 17 amino acids. Between the trimmed V and J ends, which lost 0 bases and 0 bases, there was a span of 13 bases. This CDR3 reads CASSLAGGGGSYNEQFF. DNA for the CDR3: TGTGCCAGCAGCTTGGCCGGGGGTGGGGGCTCCTACAATGAGCAGTTCTTC.

V gene TRBV15 combines with J gene TRBJ2-7; 8 nucleotides match TRBD2. Looked up from germline, CDR1 is LNHNV and CDR2 is YYDKDF (reference sequence). The CDR3 runs 15 residues. After removal of 0 bases from V and 1 base from J, the junction contained 2 bases not matched to a gene. The CDR3 nucleotides read TGTGCCACCAGCAGAGATTCGGGAGGGTCCTACGAGCAGTACTTC. Translation gives CATSRDSGGSYEQYF.

The chain employs TRBV28 and TRBJ1-2; a possible D gene is TRBD1 (6 bases). CDR1 is MDHEN, CDR2 SYDVKM, per germline. Trimming left V 3 bases short and J 4 bases short, with 9 bases between. This CDR3 contains 13 residues. CDR3 sequence: CASSFGGLYGYTF. The DNA of the CDR3 is TGTGCCAGCAGTTTCGGGGGGCTCTATGGCTACACCTTC.

The CDR3 reads CASSFGTGGEAFF. The CDR3 nucleotides read TGTGCCAGCAGTTTTGGGACAGGGGGCGAAGCTTTCTTT. The rearrangement joins TRBV12-3 or TRBV12-4 to TRBJ1-1; 12 nucleotides match TRBD1. CDR3 length: 13 amino acids. J lost 8 bases, V lost 3 bases, and 1 base had no gene match.

This clonotype was seen more than once but under ten times. The rearrangement uses TRBV12-3 or TRBV12-4 and TRBJ1-6; no reliable D call. The CDR3 sequence is 14 residues long. Trimming removed 3 bases at V and 5 bases at J, with 8 bases between. The CDR3: CASSFERNNSPLHF. For the CDR3, the DNA is TGTGCCAGCAGTTTTGAACGGAATAATTCACCCCTCCACTTT.

V and J are TRBV5-1 and TRBJ2-5; D gene ambiguous. The CDR3 is 13 amino acids. Deletions cut 1 base from V and 5 bases from J, with 9 bases between. Germline V CDR1 and CDR2: SGHRS, YFSETQ. CDR3 residues: CASSLLRTETQYF. CDR3 nucleotides: TGCGCCAGCAGCTTGCTCCGCACGGAGACCCAGTACTTC.

This clonotype was seen a few times. The chain couples TRBV24-1 to TRBJ2-1; tentatively, D is TRBD1 or TRBD2 (5 bases each). Germline assignment: CDR1 KGHDR and CDR2 SFDVKD. V dropped 3 bases and J dropped 2 bases, with 10 bases sitting between them. This CDR3 region has 15 residues. The CDR3 DNA reads TGTGCCACCAGTGATGTGGGGACCGCCTACAATGAGCAGTTCTTC. This gives the protein CATSDVGTAYNEQFF.

The table lists this clonotype with a few counts. This chain links TRBV12-5 with TRBJ2-5; D unresolved. Germline-derived CDR1 and CDR2 are LGHNT and FRNRAP. The CDR3 is 15 residues long. The V end was cut by 4 bases, the J end by 4 bases, with 16 bases between. The CDR3 sequence is CASGSSEGFGETQYF. CDR3 nucleotides: TGTGCTAGTGGTTCGAGCGAAGGGTTTGGAGAGACCCAGTACTTC.

This clonotype was counted only a few times. The rearrangement links TRBV5-1 to TRBJ2-1; no firm D call. Germline V CDR1 and CDR2: SGHRS, YFSETQ. Trimming took off 4 bases at V and 5 bases at J, with 10 bases between the two ends. The CDR3 is 13 residues long. The CDR3 DNA sequence: TGCGCCAGCAGCCCGGCCTTAAACAATGAGCAGTTCTTC. Residues: CASSPALNNEQFF.

This clonotype has just a few counts. The V and J genes are TRBV20-1 and TRBJ2-3; 9 bases are shared with TRBD2. CDR1 and CDR2 (germline): DFQATT, SNEGSKA (reference sequence). Losses at the gene ends were 6 bases for V and 9 bases for J; bases not matched to a gene: 4. This CDR3 has 11 amino acids. In DNA, the CDR3 is TGCAGTGCACAAGGACTAGCGACGCAGTATTTT. Protein product: CSAQGLATQYF.

The rearrangement uses TRBV3-1 and TRBJ2-1; the D gene is possibly TRBD1 (6 bases). Germline V CDR1 and CDR2: LGHDT, YNNKEL (reference sequence). The CDR3 is made up of 14 amino acids. V was cut by 4 bases and J by 2 bases, with 9 bases left in between. In DNA, the CDR3 is TGTGCCAGCAGCCTCCGGGACACCTACAATGAGCAGTTCTTC. It codes for CASSLRDTYNEQFF.

In nucleotides, the CDR3 is TGTGCCAGCTCCCCAGCAGACAGTGCCACTGAAGCTTTCTTT. The encoded protein is CASSPADSATEAFF. The chain recombines TRBV18 with TRBJ1-1; tentative D call: TRBD1 (5 bases). Trimming left V 6 bases short and J 4 bases short, with 15 bases between. The CDR3 sequence is 14 residues long. CDR1 is KGHSH, CDR2 LQKENI, per germline.

This clonotype was seen a handful of times. V and J are TRBV27 and TRBJ1-6; TRBD1 aligns across 10 bases. Trimming at V came to 1 base and at J to 0 bases, leaving 3 bases not matched to a gene. The CDR3 has 18 amino acids. Looked up from germline, CDR1 is MNHEY and CDR2 is SMNVEV (reference sequence). The CDR3 DNA reads as TGTGCCAGCAGTTTATGGGGACAGGGGCCCTCCTATAATTCACCCCTCCACTTT. Translating it yields CASSLWGQGPSYNSPLHF.

The gene calls are TRBV9 and TRBJ2-2; the match to TRBD2 covers 7 bases. Per germline, CDR1 SGDLS and CDR2 YYNGEE. The CDR3 sequence is 16 residues long. The V and J ends lost 3 bases and 1 base, in that order; junction bases with no gene match: 6. This CDR3 reads CASSARTSGNTGELFF. The DNA for the CDR3 is TGTGCCAGCAGCGCCCGGACTAGTGGGAACACCGGGGAGCTGTTTTTT. The whole variable domain, remainder taken from reference TRBV9 and TRBJ2-2, is DSGVTQTPKHLITATGQRVTLRCSPRSGDLSVYWYQQSLDQGLQFLIQYYNGEERAKGNILERFSAQQFPDLHSELNLSSLELGDSALYFCASSARTSGNTGELFFGEGSRLTVL.